This TCR beta chain was observed in a study of blood T cell repertoires in COVID-19. Here immunoSEQ multiplex PCR was the method, and the copy in TCRdb shows in-frame clones only, minus some. Of 150,000 to 200,000 clones listed, around four fifths were seen once; the top ten hold approximately 4.7%. This CDR3 is 13 amino acids long. CDR1 and CDR2 (germline): KGHDR, SFDVKD. V lost 8 bases, J lost 7 bases, and 14 bases lay in between. This chain joins TRBV24-1 and TRBJ1-5, with D perhaps matching TRBD1 (6 bases). The receptor was isolated from a woman in her 50s who had recovered from COVID-19. The sequencing sample was made of PBMCs or T cells enriched from blood (not recorded which). CDR3 sequence: CATKGESWQPQHF. CDR3 sequence (DNA): TGTGCCACCAAGGGGGAGTCTTGGCAGCCCCAGCATTTT.